This TCR beta chain is from a study of T-cell memory formation after mild COVID-19. Across the study: Largely, the TCR clusters proved donor specific. Study-level findings and limits: Clonal second-wave expansions that peaked on day 37 had unconfirmed SARS-CoV-2 specificity. A subset of responding clones appeared in pre-infection memory, suggesting cross-reactive memory joined.

On this clonotype: Its matching antigen is unknown.

TCRdb recomputed calls from the 5' RACE reads with MiXCR, one row per CDR3 protein. This repertoire shows 250,000 to 300,000 distinct CDR3 sequences, 15% to 20% found once; its top ten account for about a fifth. The receptor was derived from a man younger than 35 who had mild COVID-19 (a few samples of this study predate the infection). Cell type and time point are not known. The sequencing sample was made of PBMCs or a T cell subset sorted from them (not recorded which).

CDR3 amino acids: CASSYAWNSNQPQHF. In nucleotides, the CDR3 is TGTGCCAGCAGTTACGCTTGGAATAGCAATCAGCCCCAGCATTTT. V is TRBV6-5 and J is TRBJ1-5, with D hard to call. The CDR3 sequence is 15 residues long. V dropped 2 bases and J dropped 0 bases, with 8 bases sitting between them. Germline CDR1 MNHEY, CDR2 SVGAGI.